The TCR beta chain under discussion was sequenced for a study of OX40 agonist ivuxolimab in advanced cancers. On the study more broadly: Every 2 weeks, patients got intravenous ivuxolimab at one of six dose levels (0.01-10 mg/kg). Aged roughly 23 to 80 with a mean of approximately 57 years, they were approximately 80% male.

Generated by immunoSEQ multiplex PCR, the TCRdb table keeps only in-frame clones and is missing some. Of fewer than 100,000 clones listed, 86% are singletons. Trimming removed 6 bases from V and 1 base from J, with 9 bases in between. The CDR3 runs to 13 residues. Germline loops: CDR1 MNHNS, CDR2 SASEGT. The genes are TRBV6-1 and TRBJ1-1; D remains ambiguous. The input for sequencing was CD4+ or CD8+ T cells sorted from blood, taken in a trial of the OX40 agonist ivuxolimab. This receptor was obtained from an adult with an advanced solid tumor such as melanoma, head and neck, liver or kidney cancer. The CDR3 reads CASSSQENTEAFF. For the CDR3, the DNA is TGTGCCAGCAGCAGCCAGGAGAACACTGAAGCTTTCTTT.